This T cell receptor beta chain was captured by sequencing in a study of shared clonotypes between healthy human individuals. The study's findings and limits: Researchers sampled only blood; tissue repertoires likely differ.

Turning to this clone: Antigen specificity is unknown.

Data came from immunoSEQ multiplex PCR; TCRdb stores just in-frame clones and leaves some out. The sample consists of over a million clones, about 96% of them appearing once. This TCR came from a man aged 30 to 39 in good health. Sequenced sample: naive CD4+ T cells sorted from blood. This sample's subset: CD45RA+ positively selected.

The DNA for the CDR3 is TGTGCCAGCAGTTTACAGGGCCGGACAGGGCACGGCTACACCTTC. It specifies CASSLQGRTGHGYTF. This sequence joins TRBV28 and TRBJ1-2; 8 nucleotides agree with TRBD1. V shed 2 bases, J shed 8 bases, and the junction held 10 bases outside the gene matches. The CDR3 runs 15 residues. From germline, CDR1 is MDHEN and CDR2 SYDVKM.